Included here is one T cell receptor (beta chain) sequence, with context. Libraries were prepared by immunoSEQ multiplex PCR; TCRdb keeps only in-frame clonotypes and omits some of them. This sample has approximately 120,000 clones, with just under 95% found just once. The sample originates from a study of OX40 agonist ivuxolimab in advanced cancers. The overall study: Ivuxolimab is an agonistic anti-OX40 (CD134) antibody, and patients were treated with it.

Germline CDR1 is GTSNPN and CDR2 is SVGIG (reference sequence). Trimming removed 2 bases from V and 4 bases from J, with 5 bases in between. This CDR3 is 11 amino acids long. Sequencing was performed on CD4+ or CD8+ T cells sorted from blood, taken in a trial of the OX40 agonist ivuxolimab. The clonotype comes from an adult with an advanced solid tumor such as melanoma, head and neck, liver or kidney cancer. This rearrangement joins TRBV30 to TRBJ1-1; no clear D gene. CDR3 sequence: CAWSSGTEAFF. Here the CDR3 DNA reads TGTGCCTGGAGTTCAGGCACTGAAGCTTTCTTT. Using reference TRBV30 and TRBJ1-1 for the parts outside the CDR3, the full variable domain is SQTIHQWPATLVQPVGSPLSLECTVEGTSNPNLYWYRQAAGRGLQLLFYSVGIGQISSEVPQNLSASRPQDRQFILSSKKLLLSDSGFYLCAWSSGTEAFFGQGTRLTVV.